What follows is one T cell receptor beta chain and its context. This sample is part of a study of blood T cell repertoires in COVID-19. The overall study: The cDNA or gDNA used as material had been derived from T cells, B-cell-depleted T cells, or PBMCs.

Original data processing: It was from reference gene primer amplification that nucleated cell counts were estimated. Produced via immunoSEQ multiplex PCR; TCRdb's table is partial and in-frame only. The V and J calls and the clone size are those of that table, but D and trimming were determined from the DNA. Of under 350,000 clones listed, roughly 90% are singletons. V shed 5 bases, J shed 11 bases, and the junction held 14 bases outside the gene matches. The germline gives CDR1 MNHEY, CDR2 SVGAGI. The CDR3 totals 14 residues. The J gene is TRBJ2-5, the V gene TRBV6-5, with 7 bases lining up with TRBD1. Input material: PBMCs or T cells enriched from blood (not recorded which). The source is a man in his sixties who had recovered from COVID-19. CDR3 amino acids: CASSNPPGQARQYF. CDR3 DNA sequence: TGTGCCAGCAGTAACCCACCAGGACAGGCAAGGCAGTACTTC.